This T cell receptor beta chain was identified during a study of T cells in Graves' hyperthyroidism and ophthalmopathy (dated by TCRdb to the late 2010s). Some background on the complete study: Peripheral blood samples were taken at initial diagnosis, before any treatment was given. To identify distinguishing TCR V-J signatures, a discovery cohort of around 100 patients was used, comprising fewer than 45 with Graves' ophthalmopathy and 55 to 65 with stable Graves' hyperthyroidism. An independent validation cohort of some 18 hyperthyroidism patients and about 16 patients who later progressed to ophthalmopathy tested prospective prediction of ophthalmopathy. The approximately 95 discovery patients were divided at random into training and test sets in a 7:3 ratio. The study also compared thyroid tissue and blood T-cell repertoires from five or six Graves' hyperthyroidism patients. After blood sampling, hyperthyroidism patients were treated with methimazole at a starting dose of 30 mg daily, and ophthalmopathy patients were treated with high-dose intravenous methylprednisolone. According to the paper, TCR Vbeta CDR3 sequencing was carried out on approximately 140 peripheral blood samples, which came from under 50 ophthalmopathy, 75 or so hyperthyroidism and around 17 progressor patients.

Results the study describes overall, beyond this receptor: In validation, the model predicted progression to ophthalmopathy with over 65% sensitivity and about 73% specificity, a median of about six months before onset. Sample size was not statistically predetermined, and investigators were not blinded to group allocation. A model built on a 13 V-J signature distinguished ophthalmopathy from stable hyperthyroidism, reaching 85% to 90% sensitivity and around 81% specificity in cross-validation and 80%/75% in testing. Most expanded thyroid clonotypes (frequency above 0.001) were also found in blood, which suggests that blood repertoires may mirror thyroid immune responses.

Spanning cysteine to phenylalanine, the CDR3 consists of 13 amino acids. The sequence is cut down to CDR3 DNA, 39 bases in frame from base 1. V and J are truncated by 6 bases and 0 bases respectively, leaving an intervening sequence of 12 bases. CDR1 and CDR2, looked up from the germline V gene (reference sequence), are DFQATT and SNEGSKA. Moderately to severely active disease, a Clinical Activity Score of at least 3, a NOSPECS grade of at least 4, and a duration under 3 months were present in ophthalmopathy patients. Patients with uncontrolled infections, other autoimmune diseases, pregnancy or lactation were excluded. Diagnoses were established on the basis of clinical symptoms, serum thyroxine and TRAb, thyroid ultrasound, and orbital computed tomography. PBMCs were isolated from about 10 ml of fresh peripheral blood by Ficoll-Paque density gradient centrifugation. Trizol reagent was used to extract total RNA, and RNA quality was then checked on an Agilent 2100 Bioanalyzer.

The TCR beta CDR3 regions were amplified from the RNA transcripts. For the first round of RT-PCR on the TCR CDR3, the HTBI primer set was used together with the Qiagen OneStep RT-PCR kit. A second multiplex PCR round built the libraries, followed by size selection and purification. The libraries were sequenced on an Illumina HiSeq2000 using paired-end 100 bp reads. Under the source paper's analysis protocol: SOAPnuke was used to process the raw data, removing reads that contained adapters or uncalled bases, had a mean Phred below 15, or lacked an exact match to the constant primer or identifier. High-quality paired reads were merged with COPE v1.2.5, and unique nucleotide sequences were defined as clonotypes. MiTCR v1.1 was used to align the clonotypes against IMGT TRBV, TRBD and TRBJ reference segments. Only V-J combinations with frequency above 0.0001, covering about 99% of repertoires, were analysed. A TCS score was defined as the ratio of F50 (clonal expansion) to E x V (chaos), with BLOSUM62-based TCRdist applied between CDR3 peptides within each V-J. Welch's t-statistics and random forest reduced around 550 V-J features to roughly 13, which were used in a naive Bayes classifier (R e1071). TCRdb took the public reads, trimmed them with fastp at Q25, ran MiXCR for clone calling and kept in-frame beta chains. For every CDR3 protein sequence, its rows merge into one entry that carries the most common genes and DNA. TCRdb, not the original authors, processed these V and J calls. The sample profile shows 500,000 to 650,000 distinct CDR3 sequences; roughly 15% of them were found once. The ten largest clones capture around 12% of the sample.

This clonotype occurred many times. Its recognized antigen is unknown. The sample holds no much larger clone one base away, and base qualities are not on file. This clonotype was obtained from a woman between 50 and 59 years old with Graves' ophthalmopathy. The chain uses TRBV20-1 and TRBJ2-7, with a weak D call of TRBD1 (6 bases match). Sequences were obtained from blood. The CDR3: CSATRDNSYEQYF. The DNA sequence is as follows: TGCAGTGCCACCCGGGACAACTCCTACGAGCAGTACTTC.